This TCR beta chain was identified in a study of early T cells in non-severe SARS-CoV-2 infection. The CDR3 is made up of 13 amino acids. Germline CDR1 reads DFQATT; CDR2 reads SNEGSKA (reference sequence). Trimming took off 3 bases at V and 2 bases at J, with 8 bases between the two ends. MiXCR, applied by TCRdb to the 5' RACE reads, yields one record per CDR3 protein. This table has over 60,000 distinct CDR3 sequences, over 10% appearing once. The receptor was isolated from an adult who was a healthcare worker with PCR-confirmed SARS-CoV-2 infection or an uninfected control (not recorded which). The rearrangement uses TRBV20-1 and TRBJ1-5; D gene unclear. The specimen was whole blood. The CDR3 DNA sequence: TGCAGTGCTAGCGAGACCGGCAATCAGCCCCAGCATTTT. Its translation: CSASETGNQPQHF.